This TCR beta chain was captured in a study of tumor-infiltrating lymphocytes in glioblastoma multiforme. Three nested ARM-PCR rounds with V-beta and C-beta primers built TCRB libraries. TCRdb reanalysed the multiplex PCR reads using MiXCR and keeps one entry per CDR3 protein. The profile shows around 9,300 distinct CDR3 sequences, 74% of them singletons. Sequencing used brain tumor tissue. The sequence came from a male donor with glioblastoma.

Here the CDR3 reads CASSPRMTETQYF. CDR3 coding DNA: TGTGCCAGCAGCCCGAGGATGACAGAGACCCAGTACTTC. The rearrangement joins TRBV11-2 to TRBJ2-5; the D is unclear. CDR1 is SGHAT, CDR2 FQNNGV, per germline. The CDR3 has 13 residues. V gave up 5 bases and J gave up 4 bases, with 11 bases separating them.